These T cell receptor beta chains were read from a single sample in a study of T cell repertoires in cytomegalovirus infection. TCRdb re-called the reads through MiXCR, storing one row per CDR3 protein. The data show some 100,000 distinct CDR3 sequences, under 25% seen once. The sample comprised CD8+ T cells from PBMCs. These TCRs come from a human donor in good health (CMV status not recorded). Some clones in this sample may be carry-over from other donors' samples. The CDR3 runs from the conserved cysteine through the conserved F or W. A D gene is named only where the DNA matches it firmly. Clone size is given for some rows only: seen once, a few or many times, or a class if the clone is expanded.

>TRBV11-2|NA|NA|TRBJ2-7
TGTGCCAGCAGCCATACCCTGGACCCCCGTCCCTACGAGCAGTACTTC
CASSHTLDPRPYEQYF
>TRBV6-6|NA|once|TRBJ1-2
TGTGCCAGCAGTTACGTTCCAGGGGAGAACTATGGCTACACCTTC
CASSYVPGENYGYTF
>TRBV11-2|TRBD1|few|TRBJ1-2
TGTGCCAGCAGCCGGGGACAGGGCCCTAACTATGGCTACACCTTC
CASSRGQGPNYGYTF
>TRBV5-1|NA|NA|TRBJ1-1
TGCGCCGGCAGCCTGGACATCAACACTGAAGCTTTCTTT
CAGSLDINTEAFF
>TRBV12-3/TRBV12-4|TRBD2|few|TRBJ2-3
TGTGCCAGCAGGACCATCGGGCGGGGGGGCTTTGACACAGATACGCAGTATTTT
CASRTIGRGGFDTDTQYF
>TRBV28|NA|NA|TRBJ2-3
TGTGCCAGCAGTTTCCCAGCGGTTGCAGATACGCAGTATTTT
CASSFPAVADTQYF
>TRBV5-4|TRBD2|NA|TRBJ2-1
TGTGCCAGCAGCCTGGGACTAGACTCCTACAATGAGCAGTTCTTC
CASSLGLDSYNEQFF
>TRBV2|TRBD1|NA|TRBJ1-5
TGTGCCAGCAGTGGACAGGGGAAGGGGCAGCCCCAGCATTTT
CASSGQGKGQPQHF
>TRBV6-1|NA|few|TRBJ2-7
TGTGCCAGCCGGGGAGGGGGAACCTACGAGCAGTACTTC
CASRGGGTYEQYF
>TRBV5-6|TRBD2|few|TRBJ2-3
TGTGCCAGCAGCTTGTCCGGGACTAGCGGGACAAGCACAGATACGCAGTATTTT
CASSLSGTSGTSTDTQYF
>TRBV7-9|NA|few|TRBJ2-4
TGTGCCAGCAGCGCCGAAAGGGGAAACATTCAGTACTTC
CASSAERGNIQYF
>TRBV10-3|TRBD1|many|TRBJ1-5
TGTGCCATCAGTGAGTCTGCTGGACAGGGGGCCTATAGCAATCAGCCCCAGCATTTT
CAISESAGQGAYSNQPQHF
>TRBV20-1|TRBD1|once|TRBJ1-2
TGCAGTGCTAGGGGGGACAGAGCTAACTATGGCTACACCTTC
CSARGDRANYGYTF
>TRBV24-1|TRBD2|NA|TRBJ2-4
TGTGCCACCACCCTCATCATAGCGGGAGTGGACAAAAACATTCAGTACTTC
CATTLIIAGVDKNIQYF
>TRBV10-3|NA|NA|TRBJ1-2
TGTGCCATCAGTGACGGATCCCTGCATGGCTACACCTTC
CAISDGSLHGYTF
>TRBV6-5|NA|NA|TRBJ1-2
TGTGCCAGCAGTGATAACAGGGCCAACTATGGCTACACCTTC
CASSDNRANYGYTF
>TRBV27|TRBD2|NA|TRBJ2-1
TGTGCCAGCAGTCGGACTAGAACCCACAATGAGCAGTTCTTC
CASSRTRTHNEQFF
>TRBV25-1|NA|few|TRBJ2-5
TGTGCCAGCAGACCCCCACATCTCCGAGAGACCCAGTACTTC
CASRPPHLRETQYF
>TRBV28|TRBD2|NA|TRBJ2-3
TGTGCCAGCAGCGAACTAGCGGGGGGCACTAGCACAGATACGCAGTATTTT
CASSELAGGTSTDTQYF
>TRBV11-2|TRBD1|few|TRBJ2-7
TGTGCCAGCAGCTCGCCGGGACAGAGGCAGTACTTC
CASSSPGQRQYF
>TRBV7-8|TRBD2|NA|TRBJ2-7
TGTGCCAGCAGCCCTCGGGACTACACCCACCAGTACTTC
CASSPRDYTHQYF
>TRBV14|NA|few|TRBJ1-1
TGTGCCAGCAGCCAAAGGGGCGGGGGCAGGGACACTGAAGCTTTCTTT
CASSQRGGGRDTEAFF
>TRBV7-8|TRBD2|many|TRBJ2-1
TGTGCCAGCAGCCCTGGGCCTAGCGGGGACAATGAGCAGTTCTTC
CASSPGPSGDNEQFF
>TRBV28|TRBD2|NA|TRBJ2-3
TGTGCCAGCTTCTCCCGGGACTACCAAGCGGGGAGCACAGATACGCAGTATTTT
CASFSRDYQAGSTDTQYF
>TRBV7-6|NA|NA|TRBJ2-2
TGTGCCAGCAGCTCACGGACACTCGGGGAGCTGTTTTTT
CASSSRTLGELFF
>TRBV7-8|NA|few|TRBJ2-3
TGTGCCAGCAGCTTAGCGCGAGCAGATACGCAGTATTTT
CASSLARADTQYF
>TRBV20-1|NA|NA|TRBJ2-2
TGCAGTGCTAGTCTGGGGGGATCGAACACCGGGGAGCTGTTTTTT
CSASLGGSNTGELFF
>TRBV5-1|NA|many|TRBJ2-6
TGCGCCAGCAGCCCGCCATCCTCTGGGGCCAACGTCCTGACTTTC
CASSPPSSGANVLTF
>TRBV6-2/TRBV6-3|NA|NA|TRBJ2-1
TGTGCCAGCAGTTGGGTGGGTACGGGACGCCTTTACAATGAGCAGTTCTTC
CASSWVGTGRLYNEQFF
>TRBV19|NA|few|TRBJ1-1
TGTGCCAGTAATGGAGACCTAGGGACTGAAGCTTTCTTT
CASNGDLGTEAFF
>TRBV6-2/TRBV6-3|NA|few|TRBJ2-7
TGTGCCAGCAGTTATGGTCGTCTCGAGCAGTACTTC
CASSYGRLEQYF
>TRBV30|NA|NA|TRBJ1-1
TGTGCCTGGAATGGGGGGTCCAACACTGAAGCTTTCTTT
CAWNGGSNTEAFF
>TRBV7-9|NA|few|TRBJ2-3
TGTGCCAGCAGCCCGGTTAGGGAGGCTTCGGCCACGCAGTATTTT
CASSPVREASATQYF
>TRBV20-1|TRBD2|few|TRBJ2-5
TGCAGTTCAGGGACTAGCGGGGTCTGGGAGACCCAGTACTTC
CSSGTSGVWETQYF
>TRBV12-3/TRBV12-4|NA|once|TRBJ2-7
TGTGCCAGCAGTTCAGGGTTTTCCTACGAGCAGTACTTC
CASSSGFSYEQYF
>TRBV2|NA|few|TRBJ1-1
TGTGCCAGCAGGGGGGGTGAAGCTTTCTTT
CASRGGEAFF
>TRBV4-1|NA|NA|TRBJ1-5
TGCGCCAGCAGCAACTCGGGGGGCAATCAGCCCCAGCATTTT
CASSNSGGNQPQHF
>TRBV12-3/TRBV12-4|NA|NA|TRBJ2-3
TGTGCCAGCAGTTGGGCAGACCCCCATACGCAGTATTTT
CASSWADPHTQYF
>TRBV7-6|TRBD1|many|TRBJ2-1
TGTGCCAGCAGCCAGACAGGGTTGAATGAGCAGTTCTTC
CASSQTGLNEQFF
>TRBV19|TRBD1|NA|TRBJ1-1
TGTGCCAGTAGTCCCGGGACAGGCATAATGAACACTGAAGCTTTCTTT
CASSPGTGIMNTEAFF
>TRBV15|NA|NA|TRBJ2-1
TGTGCCACCAGCAGAGATCAAGGGGGGCTCAACAATGAGCAGTTCTTC
CATSRDQGGLNNEQFF
>TRBV7-6|TRBD2|NA|TRBJ2-1
TGTGCCAGCAGCTACCGAGGGCGGGAGGGCCTGGATGAGCAGTTCTTC
CASSYRGREGLDEQFF
>TRBV20-1|TRBD1|NA|TRBJ2-7
TGCAGTGCTAGAGGGGGGACAGAGGCATACGAGCAGTACTTC
CSARGGTEAYEQYF
>TRBV12-3/TRBV12-4|NA|many|TRBJ1-5
TGTGCCAGCAGTTTATTAGGGATTTCACAGCCCCAGCATTTT
CASSLLGISQPQHF
>TRBV6-4|TRBD2|many|TRBJ2-1
TGTGCCAGCAGTGACTCTTCTAGCGGGGGGAATGAGCAGTTCTTC
CASSDSSSGGNEQFF
>TRBV10-3|NA|few|TRBJ2-7
TGTGCCATCAGTGAGTCGGGGCAGTCCTACGAGCAGTACTTC
CAISESGQSYEQYF
>TRBV12-3/TRBV12-4|NA|many|TRBJ1-2
TGTGCCAGCACCTTCCCGGGGGACGGCTACACCTTC
CASTFPGDGYTF
>TRBV11-3|NA|few|TRBJ1-2
TGTGCCAGCAGCTCCCAAGCTAACTATGGCTACACCTTC
CASSSQANYGYTF